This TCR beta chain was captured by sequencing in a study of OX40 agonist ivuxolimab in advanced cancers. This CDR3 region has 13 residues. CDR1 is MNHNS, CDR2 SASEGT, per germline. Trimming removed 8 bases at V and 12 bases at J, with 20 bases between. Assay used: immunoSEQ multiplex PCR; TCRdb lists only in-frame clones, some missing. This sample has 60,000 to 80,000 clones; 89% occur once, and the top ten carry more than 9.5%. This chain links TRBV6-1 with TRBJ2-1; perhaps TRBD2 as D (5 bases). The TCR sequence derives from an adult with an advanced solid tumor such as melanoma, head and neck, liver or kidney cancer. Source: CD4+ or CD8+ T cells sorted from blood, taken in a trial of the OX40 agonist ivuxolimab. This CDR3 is CASQLGLPSVQFF. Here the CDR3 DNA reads TGTGCCAGCCAGCTCGGACTGCCTTCAGTGCAGTTCTTC.